The 28 T cell receptor beta chains below all came from one sample that was sequenced in a study of blood T cell repertoires in COVID-19. The repertoire was sequenced with immunoSEQ multiplex PCR; TCRdb's copy has only in-frame clones and lacks some. The profile shows 150,000 to 200,000 clones, 80% to 90% of them singletons. Sequencing input: peripheral blood. These receptors all come from a woman of 80 years or more with acute or convalescent COVID-19.

The genes are TRBV7-2 and TRBJ2-1; the D gene is possibly TRBD1 (5 bases). Deletions cut 4 bases from V and 3 bases from J, with 13 bases between. Germline V lookup: CDR1 SGHTA, CDR2 FQGNSA. The CDR3 extends over 15 amino acids. CDR3 DNA sequence: TGTGCCAGCAGCTCACCGGCAGGGTACTACAATGAGCAGTTCTTC. Translated: CASSSPAGYYNEQFF.

The chain carries TRBV14 and TRBJ2-2; D unresolved. The germline gives CDR1 SGHDN, CDR2 FVKESK. The length of the CDR3 is 13 residues. The V end lost 4 bases, the J end lost 4 bases, and 7 bases lay between the germline ends. The CDR3 nucleotides read TGTGCCAGCAGCCCTATATCCACCGGGGAGCTGTTTTTT. This translates into CASSPISTGELFF.

This clone appeared once. The chain links TRBV23-1 to TRBJ2-7; 7 bases map to TRBD1. TRBV23-1 qualifies as an ORF whose function is uncertain. J gave up 2 bases and V 7 bases, and 8 bases lay outside the gene matches. The CDR3 has 14 amino acids. The CDR3 reads CASNRDSVTYEQYF. CDR3 coding DNA: TGCGCCAGCAACCGGGACAGTGTTACCTACGAGCAGTACTTC.

The chain combines TRBV7-9 with TRBJ2-4; 7 bases are a match to TRBD2. Germline V gene sequence: CDR1 SEHNR, CDR2 FQNEAQ (reference sequence). With 0 bases clipped from V and 7 bases from J, the junction kept 0 bases outside the gene matches. There are 13 residues in the CDR3. In DNA, the CDR3 is TGTGCCAGCAGCTTAGCGGGAGGGAACATTCAGTACTTC. Amino acids: CASSLAGGNIQYF.

This clone turned up a few times. The rearrangement joins TRBV2 to TRBJ1-1; D is ambiguous. This CDR3 is built from 12 residues. Trimming took off 5 bases at V and 6 bases at J, with 10 bases between the two ends. Germline V lookup: CDR1 SNHLY, CDR2 FYNNEI. CDR3 protein: CASSTGLAEAFF. The CDR3 DNA reads as TGTGCCAGCAGTACGGGTTTGGCTGAAGCTTTCTTT.

J is TRBJ2-4 and V is TRBV7-2, with D perhaps TRBD2 (5 bases). The CDR3 totals 17 residues. The V end lost 1 base, the J end lost 0 bases, and 13 bases lay between the germline ends. Germline CDR1 SGHTA, CDR2 FQGNSA. CDR3 DNA: TGTGCCAGCAGCTTAGAAAGCGGAGCACTAGCCAAAAACATTCAGTACTTC. Amino acid sequence: CASSLESGALAKNIQYF. Full variable domain (outside the CDR3, taken from reference TRBV7-2 and TRBJ2-4): GAGVSQSPSNKVTEKGKDVELRCDPISGHTALYWYRQSLGQGLEFLIYFQGNSAPDKSGLPSDRFSAERTGGSVSTLTIQRTQQEDSAVYLCASSLESGALAKNIQYFGAGTRLSVL.

This sequence joins TRBV19 and TRBJ1-2; D not certain. Deletions cut 3 bases from V and 3 bases from J, with 17 bases between. Germline V gene sequence: CDR1 LNHDA, CDR2 SQIVND (reference sequence). The CDR3 length is 16 residues. CDR3 loop: CASSMAEGGWDYGYTF. CDR3 sequence (DNA): TGTGCCAGTAGTATGGCGGAGGGAGGATGGGACTATGGCTACACCTTC.

This chain links TRBV4-1 with TRBJ2-1, with D maybe TRBD1 (6 bases). The V end was cut by 5 bases, the J end by 1 base, with 12 bases between. The CDR3 spans 15 residues. The germline V gene encodes CDR1 MGHRA and CDR2 YSYEKL. The CDR3 reads CASSSGQLSYNEQFF. CDR3 nucleotide sequence: TGCGCCAGCAGCAGTGGACAGCTATCCTACAATGAGCAGTTCTTC.

The chain links TRBV7-9 to TRBJ2-3, with D unclear. The germline V gene has CDR1 SEHNR and CDR2 FQNEAQ (reference sequence). Trimming stripped 4 bases from V and 0 bases from J, with 8 bases between. The CDR3 has 14 amino acids. CDR3 DNA: TGTGCCAGCAGCTGGGCCCGGAGCACAGATACGCAGTATTTT. This codes for CASSWARSTDTQYF.

This clone has a handful of counts. The chain has TRBV5-1 and TRBJ2-7; TRBD2 matches 8 bases. In germline, CDR1 is SGHRS, CDR2 YFSETQ. This CDR3 region has 16 residues. V lost 3 bases, J lost 5 bases, and 13 bases stayed unmatched. In DNA form, the CDR3 reads TGCGCCAGCAGCTACGTACAACGGGGGGGCCGCGACGAGCAGTACTTC. It specifies CASSYVQRGGRDEQYF. Full variable domain (remainder filled in from reference TRBV5-1 and TRBJ2-7): KAGVTQTPRYLIKTRGQQVTLSCSPISGHRSVSWYQQTPGQGLQFLFEYFSETQRNKGNFPGRFSGRQFSNSRSEMNVSTLELGDSALYLCASSYVQRGGRDEQYFGPGTRLTVT.

The chain combines TRBV2 with TRBJ1-4; D possibly corresponds to TRBD1 (6 bases). The CDR3 sequence is 14 residues long. Germline lookup yields CDR1 SNHLY and CDR2 FYNNEI. V was clipped by 5 bases and J by 8 bases, with 15 bases between them. In nucleotides, the CDR3 is TGTGCCAGCAGTTTCGAGACAGGAGACGAAAAACTGTTTTTT. Protein: CASSFETGDEKLFF.

This clone occurred once. This chain connects TRBV18 to TRBJ2-1, with D maybe TRBD1 (6 bases). The CDR3 sequence is 17 residues long. Looked up from germline, CDR1 is KGHSH and CDR2 is LQKENI. Deletions cut 5 bases from V and 0 bases from J, with 17 bases between. Here the CDR3 DNA reads TGTGCCAGCTCAATTAAGACAGGTTATAGCTCCTACAATGAGCAGTTCTTC. It codes for CASSIKTGYSSYNEQFF.

V usage is TRBV18 and J usage is TRBJ1-5; D gene uncertain. Per the germline V gene, CDR1 is KGHSH and CDR2 is LQKENI. The CDR3 extends over 14 amino acids. Deletions cut 2 bases from V and 3 bases from J, with 8 bases between. The DNA for the CDR3 is TGTGCCAGCTCACCAAACGGGGACAATCAGCCCCAGCATTTT. Protein sequence: CASSPNGDNQPQHF.

The V gene is TRBV7-2, the J gene TRBJ1-5; possible D gene TRBD1, 5 bases. The CDR3 sequence is 15 residues long. CDR1 is SGHTA and CDR2 is FQGNSA in the germline V gene. The V and J ends lost 7 bases and 7 bases respectively, with 20 bases between them. For the CDR3, the DNA is TGTGCCAGCACCGAAAGCCATGGGGGGGGACAGCCCCAGCATTTT. It codes for CASTESHGGGQPQHF.

This clone was detected once. The CDR3 region has the DNA TGTGCCAGTAGCCCATTTGGCGGAGGCAAAAACATTCAGTACTTC. Encoded protein: CASSPFGGGKNIQYF. This chain uses TRBV19 with TRBJ2-4; D possibly corresponds to TRBD2 (5 bases). The germline V gene has CDR1 LNHDA and CDR2 SQIVND (reference sequence). Trimming took 6 bases from V and 3 from J, leaving 15 bases between them. The CDR3 runs to 15 residues.

The chain is built from TRBV2 and TRBJ1-3, with D possibly TRBD1 on 5 matching bases. The CDR3 length is 13 residues. The V end was cut by 6 bases, the J end by 2 bases, with 8 bases between. Germline V gene data show CDR1 as SNHLY and CDR2 as FYNNEI. Here the CDR3 DNA reads TGTGCCAGCAGAGCAGGGACTGGAAACACCATATATTTT. It is translated as CASRAGTGNTIYF.

The genes are TRBV7-2 and TRBJ1-2, with D unclear. The germline V gene encodes CDR1 SGHTA and CDR2 FQGNSA. The CDR3 spans 14 residues. V shed 5 bases and J shed 4 bases, with 14 bases lying between them. The CDR3 nucleotides read TGTGCCAGCAGCCAACGATCTTCTACCTATGGCTACACCTTC. Residues: CASSQRSSTYGYTF.

The J gene is TRBJ2-7, the V gene TRBV3-1 (or the pseudogene TRBV3-2), with 14 nucleotides matching TRBD2. The J segment lost 7 bases and the V segment lost 4 bases, leaving 12 bases of the junction unmatched. CDR3 length: 17 amino acids. Germline assignment: CDR1 LGHDT and CDR2 YNNKEL (reference sequence). CDR3 nucleotide sequence: TGTGCCAGCAGCCCCTACCTTGGACTAGCGGGAGGTCAAGAGCAGTACTTC. It translates to CASSPYLGLAGGQEQYF.

With respect to this clone: This sample includes further DNA sequences coding for the same CDR3. The gene calls are TRBV5-1 and TRBJ2-1; the match to TRBD1 covers 7 bases. The CDR3 contains 16 residues. Trimming took 0 bases from V and 1 from J; bases not matched to a gene: 4. CDR1 is SGHRS and CDR2 is YFSETQ in the germline V gene. The CDR3 nucleotides read TGCGCCAGCAGCTTGGATGCAGGGGGATCCTACAATGAGCAGTTCTTC. This codes for CASSLDAGGSYNEQFF.

The V call is TRBV19, the J call TRBJ2-6, with TRBD1 as a possible D gene (5 bases). Germline CDR1 and CDR2: LNHDA and SQIVND (reference sequence). Trimming shortened V by 6 bases and J by 0 bases, and 15 bases separated the two germline ends. CDR3 size: 17 residues. Here the CDR3 reads CASRGRAKRSGANVLTF. The DNA of the CDR3 is TGTGCCAGTAGGGGCAGGGCGAAACGCTCTGGGGCCAACGTCCTGACTTTC.

The J gene is TRBJ2-1, the V gene TRBV5-1; D gene uncertain. The CDR3 contains 12 residues. CDR1 is SGHRS, CDR2 YFSETQ, per germline. The V end lost 4 bases, the J end lost 4 bases, and 6 bases lay between the germline ends. The DNA for the CDR3 is TGCGCCAGCAGCATCTCGTACAATGAGCAGTTCTTC. It is translated as CASSISYNEQFF.

The chain employs TRBV10-2 and TRBJ1-3; no clear D. Trimming took off 6 bases at V and 1 base at J, with 19 bases between the two ends. Germline loops: CDR1 WSHSY, CDR2 SAAADI. The CDR3 loop spans 17 amino acids. The CDR3 coding sequence is TGCGCCAGCAGGGATCATCCGCGGGGTTGGTCTGGAAACACCATATATTTT. It encodes CASRDHPRGWSGNTIYF.

This clone has just a few counts. The chain joins TRBV9 to TRBJ2-1, with D possibly being TRBD2 (6 bases). The CDR3 has 16 residues. The germline V and J ends were trimmed by 0 bases and 4 bases, with 14 bases remaining between them. Per germline, CDR1 SGDLS and CDR2 YYNGEE. CDR3 sequence: CASSVDLRGTYNEQFF. The CDR3 DNA reads as TGTGCCAGCAGCGTAGATTTGCGGGGAACGTACAATGAGCAGTTCTTC. The full variable domain, completed using reference TRBV9 and TRBJ2-1, is DSGVTQTPKHLITATGQRVTLRCSPRSGDLSVYWYQQSLDQGLQFLIQYYNGEERAKGNILERFSAQQFPDLHSELNLSSLELGDSALYFCASSVDLRGTYNEQFFGPGTRLTVL.

The chain recombines TRBV29-1 with TRBJ2-1; 8 bases align to TRBD1. The ends lost 7 bases at V and 10 bases at J; junction bases unmatched: 15. The CDR3 is 14 residues long. Germline CDR1 and CDR2: SQVTM and ANQGSEA. This chain's CDR3 is CSAAPAQGGREQFF. In DNA form, the CDR3 reads TGCAGCGCTGCCCCAGCACAGGGGGGTAGGGAGCAGTTCTTC.

The chain is built from TRBV29-1 and TRBJ2-7, with TRBD2 as a possible D gene (6 bases). Trimming cost V 0 bases and J 3 bases, with 9 bases left between them. CDR1 is SQVTM and CDR2 is ANQGSEA in the germline V gene. The CDR3 totals 13 residues. The CDR3 protein is CSVEDARGYEQYF. For the CDR3, the DNA is TGCAGCGTTGAAGACGCGCGGGGCTACGAGCAGTACTTC.

The gene calls are TRBV5-4 and TRBJ2-5, with 10 bases identical to TRBD1. CDR3 size: 15 residues. The V segment lost 2 bases and the J segment 5 bases; nucleotides outside the gene matches: 6. Germline V lookup: CDR1 SGHNT, CDR2 YYREEE (reference sequence). This CDR3 is CASSFGQGDAETQYF. CDR3 DNA sequence: TGTGCCAGCAGCTTCGGACAGGGGGATGCGGAGACCCAGTACTTC.

This clone was detected a few times. The V and J genes are TRBV2 and TRBJ1-5; D is unclear. The CDR3 extends over 13 amino acids. Per the germline V gene, CDR1 is SNHLY and CDR2 is FYNNEI. V lost 3 bases, J lost 7 bases, and 10 bases lay in between. As DNA, the CDR3 is TGTGCCAGCAGTGAGCGAGTTCGCCAGCCCCAGCATTTT. Protein: CASSERVRQPQHF.

The chain joins TRBV5-4 to TRBJ2-7; 9 bases align to TRBD1. The CDR3 has 14 residues. V gave up 4 bases and J gave up 4 bases; unmatched junction bases: 6. Germline CDR1 is SGHNT and CDR2 is YYREEE (reference sequence). CDR3 sequence reads: CASSQGQGRYEQYF. In DNA form, the CDR3 reads TGTGCCAGCAGCCAAGGACAGGGGAGATACGAGCAGTACTTC.